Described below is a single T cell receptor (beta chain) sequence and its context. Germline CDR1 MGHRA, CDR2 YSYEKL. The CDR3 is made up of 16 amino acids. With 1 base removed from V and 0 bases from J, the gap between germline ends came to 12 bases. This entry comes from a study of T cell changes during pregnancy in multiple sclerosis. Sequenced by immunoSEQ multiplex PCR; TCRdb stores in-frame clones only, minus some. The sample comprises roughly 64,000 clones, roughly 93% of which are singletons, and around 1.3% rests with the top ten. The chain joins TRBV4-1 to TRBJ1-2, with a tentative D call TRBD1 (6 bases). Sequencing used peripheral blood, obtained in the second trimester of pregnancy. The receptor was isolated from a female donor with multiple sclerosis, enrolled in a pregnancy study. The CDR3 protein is CASSQGTGKANYGYTF. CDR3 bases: TGCGCCAGCAGCCAAGGAACAGGGAAAGCTAACTATGGCTACACCTTC.